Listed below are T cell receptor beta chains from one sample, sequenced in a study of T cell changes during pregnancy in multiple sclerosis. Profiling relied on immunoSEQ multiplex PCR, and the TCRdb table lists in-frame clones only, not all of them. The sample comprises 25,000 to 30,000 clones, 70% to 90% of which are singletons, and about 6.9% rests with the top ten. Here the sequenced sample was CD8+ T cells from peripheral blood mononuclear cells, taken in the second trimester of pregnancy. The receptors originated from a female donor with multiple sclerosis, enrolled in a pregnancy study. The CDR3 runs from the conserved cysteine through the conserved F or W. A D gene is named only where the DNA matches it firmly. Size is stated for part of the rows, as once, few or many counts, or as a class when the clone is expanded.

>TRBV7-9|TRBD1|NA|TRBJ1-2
CASRSQGALDGYTF
TGTGCCAGCAGGTCGCAGGGGGCGCTGGATGGCTACACCTTC
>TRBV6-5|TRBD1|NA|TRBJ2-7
CASGTGNSYEQYF
TGTGCCAGCGGGACAGGGAACTCCTACGAGCAGTACTTC
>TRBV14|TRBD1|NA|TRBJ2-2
CASSQTGTGLSQYTGELFF
TGTGCCAGCAGCCAAACCGGGACAGGGTTATCCCAGTACACCGGGGAGCTGTTTTTT
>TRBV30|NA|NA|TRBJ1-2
CAWEAGHGYTF
TGTGCCTGGGAGGCAGGGCATGGCTACACCTTC
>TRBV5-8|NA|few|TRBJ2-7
CASSDAFTLAAYEQYF
TGTGCCAGCAGCGACGCCTTTACGCTCGCGGCCTACGAGCAGTACTTC
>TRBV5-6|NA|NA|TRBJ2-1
CASSLPPDPGQFF
TGTGCCAGCAGCCTACCCCCTGATCCAGGGCAGTTCTTC
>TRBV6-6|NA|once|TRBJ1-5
CASTSPGDQPQHF
TGTGCCAGCACCTCCCCGGGGGATCAGCCCCAGCATTTT
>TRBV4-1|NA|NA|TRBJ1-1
CASSQVSSGVQDTEAFF
TGCGCCAGCAGCCAAGTTTCGTCAGGGGTTCAAGACACTGAAGCTTTCTTT
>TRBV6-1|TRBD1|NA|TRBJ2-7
CASSEMGQGADEQYF
TGTGCCAGCAGTGAAATGGGACAGGGGGCTGACGAGCAGTACTTC
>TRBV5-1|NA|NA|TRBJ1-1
CASSLGLNTEAFF
TGCGCCAGCAGCTTGGGGCTGAACACTGAAGCTTTCTTT
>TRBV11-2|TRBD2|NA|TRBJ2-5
CASSLPISGGIETQYF
TGTGCCAGCAGCTTACCAATTAGCGGGGGAATTGAGACCCAGTACTTC
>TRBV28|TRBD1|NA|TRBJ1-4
CASSLRQGGREKLFF
TGTGCCAGCAGTTTAAGGCAAGGGGGCCGGGAAAAACTGTTTTTT
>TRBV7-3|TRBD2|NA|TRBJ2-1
CASSSSGSTYNEQFF
TGTGCCAGCAGCTCTAGCGGGAGCACCTACAATGAGCAGTTCTTC
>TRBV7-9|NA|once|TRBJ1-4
CASSPPGQPNEKLFF
TGTGCCAGCAGCCCCCCTGGGCAGCCTAATGAAAAACTGTTTTTT
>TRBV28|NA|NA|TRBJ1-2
CASGSGLDSAGYTF
TGTGCCAGCGGTAGCGGTCTGGATTCGGCTGGCTACACCTTC
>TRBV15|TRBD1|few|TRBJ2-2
CATSRGTGDTGELFF
TGTGCCACCAGCAGAGGGACAGGGGACACCGGGGAGCTGTTTTTT
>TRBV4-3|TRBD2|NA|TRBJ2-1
CASSQGGLALDNEQFF
TGCGCCAGCAGCCAAGGAGGACTAGCGCTAGACAATGAGCAGTTCTTC
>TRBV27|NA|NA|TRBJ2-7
CASSLDSTYEQYF
TGTGCCAGCAGTTTAGACAGTACCTACGAGCAGTACTTC
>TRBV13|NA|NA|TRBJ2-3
CASSLVDMGTDTQYF
TGTGCCAGCAGCTTAGTCGACATGGGCACAGATACGCAGTATTTT
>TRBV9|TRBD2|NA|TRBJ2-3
CASSDNSGSIGDTQYF
TGTGCCAGCAGCGACAATAGCGGGAGCATAGGAGATACGCAGTATTTT
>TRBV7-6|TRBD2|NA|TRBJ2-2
CASSLGTSEVGELFF
TGTGCCAGCAGCTTAGGGACTAGCGAGGTCGGGGAGCTGTTTTTT
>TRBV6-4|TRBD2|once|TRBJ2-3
CASSGGGTTNTQYF
TGTGCCAGCAGTGGGGGCGGGACTACGAATACGCAGTATTTT
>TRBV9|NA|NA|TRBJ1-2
CASSVGGRDLANGYTF
TGTGCCAGCAGCGTAGGGGGCCGGGACTTGGCAAATGGCTACACCTTC
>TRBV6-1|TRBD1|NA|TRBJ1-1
CASSPGQSMNTEAFF
TGTGCCAGCAGCCCGGGACAGAGCATGAACACTGAAGCTTTCTTT
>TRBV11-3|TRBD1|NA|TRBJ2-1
CASSSDRALVEQFF
TGTGCCAGCAGCTCAGACAGGGCCCTTGTTGAGCAGTTCTTC
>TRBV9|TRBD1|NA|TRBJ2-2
CASSVVSGTGVNTGELFF
TGTGCCAGCAGCGTAGTTTCCGGGACAGGGGTCAACACCGGGGAGCTGTTTTTT
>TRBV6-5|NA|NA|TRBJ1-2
CASSHYTLAPYGYTF
TGTGCCAGCAGTCACTATACCTTAGCCCCTTATGGCTACACCTTC
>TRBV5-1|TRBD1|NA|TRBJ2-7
CASSQTGPDYEQYF
TGCGCCAGCAGCCAGACAGGGCCCGACTACGAGCAGTACTTC
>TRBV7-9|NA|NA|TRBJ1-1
CASSPTSPGNTEAFF
TGTGCCAGCAGCCCCACCAGTCCTGGGAACACTGAAGCTTTCTTT
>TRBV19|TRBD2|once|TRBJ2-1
CASMGTSVHYNEQFF
TGTGCCAGTATGGGGACTAGCGTCCACTACAATGAGCAGTTCTTC
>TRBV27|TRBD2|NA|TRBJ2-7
CASRGTAGGYEQYF
TGTGCCAGCAGGGGAACAGCGGGAGGCTACGAGCAGTACTTC
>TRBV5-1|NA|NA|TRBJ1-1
CASSFLVNTEAFF
TGCGCCAGCAGCTTCCTTGTGAACACTGAAGCTTTCTTT
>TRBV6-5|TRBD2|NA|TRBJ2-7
CASRSGLAHDEQYF
TGTGCCAGCAGATCTGGACTAGCTCACGACGAGCAGTACTTC
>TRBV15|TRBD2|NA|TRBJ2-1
CATMDDSGFYNEQFF
TGTGCCACCATGGACGATAGCGGGTTCTACAATGAGCAGTTCTTC
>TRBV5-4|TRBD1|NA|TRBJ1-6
CASSSRDSYNSPLHF
TGTGCCAGCAGCTCAAGGGACAGCTATAATTCACCCCTCCACTTT
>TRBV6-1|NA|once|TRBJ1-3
CASSGRGTGNTIYF
TGTGCCAGCAGCGGAAGGGGTACTGGAAACACCATATATTTT
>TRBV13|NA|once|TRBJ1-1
CASSLEWQVNTEAFF
TGTGCCAGCAGCTTAGAGTGGCAGGTGAACACTGAAGCTTTCTTT
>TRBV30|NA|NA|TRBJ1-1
CAWSPPGSGTEAFF
TGTGCCTGGAGTCCACCGGGGAGCGGGACTGAAGCTTTCTTT
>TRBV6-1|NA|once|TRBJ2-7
CASSEGRGVSYEQYF
TGTGCCAGCAGTGAAGGGCGGGGAGTCTCCTACGAGCAGTACTTC
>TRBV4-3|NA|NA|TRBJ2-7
CASSQGRSSYEQYF
TGCGCCAGCAGCCAAGGTCGTAGCTCCTACGAGCAGTACTTC
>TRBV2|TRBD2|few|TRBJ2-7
CASRDPGLGDEQYF
TGTGCCAGCAGGGACCCGGGACTAGGAGACGAGCAGTACTTC
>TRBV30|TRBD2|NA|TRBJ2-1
CAWSVGLAGAREQFF
TGTGCCTGGAGTGTGGGACTAGCGGGGGCCCGGGAGCAGTTCTTC
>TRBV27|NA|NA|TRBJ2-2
CASSPLTGELFF
TGTGCCAGCAGTCCCCTCACCGGGGAGCTGTTTTTT
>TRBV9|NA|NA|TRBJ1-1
CASSPPGGTEAFF
TGTGCCAGCAGCCCTCCGGGGGGCACTGAAGCTTTCTTT
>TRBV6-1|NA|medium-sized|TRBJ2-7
CASSEAQGSSYEQYF
TGTGCCAGCAGTGAAGCGCAGGGCAGCTCCTACGAGCAGTACTTC
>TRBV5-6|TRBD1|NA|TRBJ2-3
CASSSQGAADTQYF
TGTGCCAGCAGCTCACAGGGGGCGGCAGATACGCAGTATTTT
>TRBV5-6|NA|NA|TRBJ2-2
CASSLGQTGSTGELFF
TGTGCCAGCAGCTTGGGGCAGACGGGTAGCACCGGGGAGCTGTTTTTT
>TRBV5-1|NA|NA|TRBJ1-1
CASSMDSDTEAFF
TGCGCCAGCAGCATGGACAGTGACACTGAAGCTTTCTTT
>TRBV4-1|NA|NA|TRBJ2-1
CASSQGGKNEQFF
TGCGCCAGCAGCCAAGGAGGGAAGAATGAGCAGTTCTTC
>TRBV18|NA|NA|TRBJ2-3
CASSPPSGGTDTQYF
TGTGCCAGCTCACCACCGAGCGGTGGCACAGATACGCAGTATTTT
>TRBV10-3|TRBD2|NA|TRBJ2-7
CAISEKLAGGTFGEQYF
TGTGCCATCAGTGAGAAACTAGCGGGAGGCACGTTCGGCGAGCAGTACTTC
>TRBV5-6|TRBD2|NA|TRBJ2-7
CASSLGPLAGNEQYF
TGTGCCAGCAGCTTGGGACCGCTAGCGGGGAACGAGCAGTACTTC
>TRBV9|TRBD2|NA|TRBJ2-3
CASSADGLAGGSDTQYF
TGTGCCAGCAGCGCAGACGGACTAGCGGGAGGCTCAGATACGCAGTATTTT
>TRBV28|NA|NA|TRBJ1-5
CASTPSGGIQPQHF
TGTGCCAGCACCCCGTCGGGCGGGATTCAGCCCCAGCATTTT